This TCR beta chain was obtained from a study of OX40 agonist ivuxolimab in advanced cancers. About the research overall: Partial responses occurred in three patients (one hepatocellular carcinoma, two cutaneous melanoma).

Baseline, cycle 4 day 1, and cycle 7 day 1 were the blood sampling points. To note about this clone: Its target is not known.

Whole-study findings and limits: Relatively little clonal expansion, among the lowest observed, appeared in partial responders at 0.1-3.0 mg/kg. Clonal expansion by week 6 occurred in CD4+ and CD8+ blood T cells (at 0.1 to 3.0 mg/kg).

The protocol was immunoSEQ multiplex PCR, while the TCRdb copy is restricted to in-frame clones and leaves out a portion. Of tens of thousands of clones listed, 70% to 90% are singletons. The receptor was isolated from an adult with an advanced solid tumor such as melanoma, head and neck, liver or kidney cancer. Specimen: CD4+ or CD8+ T cells sorted from blood, collected in a trial of the OX40 agonist ivuxolimab.

The CDR3 reads CASSQGVDYNEQFF. DNA for the CDR3: TGCGCCAGCAGCCAAGGCGTGGATTACAATGAGCAGTTCTTC. The chain combines TRBV4-3 with TRBJ2-1; D unresolved. Per the germline V gene, CDR1 is LGHNA and CDR2 is YSLEER. The CDR3 length is 14 residues. Deletions cut 1 base from V and 4 bases from J, with 8 bases between.